The 22 T cell receptor beta chains presented below share a single source sample, sequenced in a study of cytomegalovirus exposure and HLA in healthy donors. PCR involved 60 Vbeta and 13 Jbeta primers. TCRdb keeps only in-frame clones here, not all; method: immunoSEQ multiplex PCR. The data hold 110,000 or so clones, with 70% to 80% observed a single time. Input material: PBMCs. The receptor source for this set is a man aged 45-65 years in good health and CMV-seropositive.

The rearrangement joins TRBV7-2 to TRBJ2-5; 11 bases line up with TRBD2. The CDR3 is 16 amino acids. Looked up from germline, CDR1 is SGHTA and CDR2 is FQGNSA. Losses at the gene ends were 1 base for V and 4 bases for J; bases not matched to a gene: 5. The CDR3 here is CASSLDSGRAGETQYF. The CDR3, as DNA: TGTGCCAGCAGCTTAGATAGCGGGAGGGCCGGAGAGACCCAGTACTTC.

The chain joins TRBV2 to TRBJ1-4; D is undetermined. The CDR3 contains 13 residues. The V gene lost 5 bases and the J gene lost 13 bases, with 17 bases spanning the gap. The germline CDR1 and CDR2 sequences are SNHLY and FYNNEI. CDR3 residues: CASSIRAPGGLFF. For the CDR3, the DNA is TGTGCCAGCAGTATCCGGGCCCCCGGAGGACTGTTTTTT.

The rearrangement uses TRBV30 and TRBJ2-7; 10 bases map to TRBD2. The V segment lost 5 bases and the J segment 1 base; nucleotides outside the gene matches: 2. Germline CDR1 is GTSNPN and CDR2 is SVGIG (reference sequence). The CDR3 is made up of 13 amino acids. The CDR3 DNA is TGTGCCTGGGAGCGGGGGGGGTCCTACGAGCAGTACTTC. Translated: CAWERGGSYEQYF.

CDR3 residues: CASSWAGTANYEQYF. CDR3 DNA: TGTGCCAGCTCATGGGCCGGGACAGCGAACTACGAGCAGTACTTC. The chain uses TRBV18 and TRBJ2-7, with 7 bases matching TRBD1. Per the germline V gene, CDR1 is KGHSH and CDR2 is LQKENI. The CDR3 sequence is 15 residues long. The V and J ends lost 5 bases and 3 bases, in that order; junction bases with no gene match: 10.

The gene calls are TRBV6-5 and TRBJ2-7, with D tentatively TRBD2 (6 bases). The CDR3 has 14 residues. The V end was cut by 0 bases, the J end by 3 bases, with 9 bases between. The germline CDR1 and CDR2 sequences are MNHEY and SVGAGI. The CDR3 is CASSYSMGGYEQYF. The CDR3 region has the DNA TGTGCCAGCAGTTACTCGATGGGGGGCTACGAGCAGTACTTC.

This rearrangement joins TRBV28 to TRBJ1-3, with 7 bases that match TRBD1. The germline CDR1 and CDR2 sequences are MDHEN and SYDVKM. V trimming: 3 bases; J trimming: 4 bases; junction bases outside the gene matches: 9. The CDR3 loop spans 16 amino acids. CDR3 in DNA: TGTGCCAGCAGTTTGCTCGACAGGGATTCAGGAAACACCATATATTTT. Its translation: CASSLLDRDSGNTIYF. The full variable domain, its missing parts supplied by reference TRBV28 and TRBJ1-3, is DVKVTQSSRYLVKRTGEKVFLECVQDMDHENMFWYRQDPGLGLRLIYFSYDVKMKEKGDIPEGYSVSREKKERFSLILESASTNQTSMYLCASSLLDRDSGNTIYFGEGSWLTVV.

The J gene is TRBJ1-6, the V gene TRBV5-6; 8 positions agree with TRBD1. The CDR3 totals 16 residues. Per germline, CDR1 SGHDT and CDR2 YYEEEE. V shed 4 bases and J 5 bases; nucleotides not matched to a gene: 8. The CDR3 region is CASSHRTGSDNSPLHF. CDR3 nucleotide sequence: TGTGCCAGCAGCCACAGGACAGGGTCGGATAATTCACCCCTCCACTTT.

The CDR3 nucleotides are TGTGCCAGCAGCGCGACGGAGGGAAGGGTCACAGATACGCAGTATTTT. Translation gives CASSATEGRVTDTQYF. The J gene is TRBJ2-3, the V gene TRBV5-6; possibly TRBD2 for D (6 bases). The germline V and J ends were trimmed by 4 bases and 2 bases, with 17 bases remaining between them. CDR3 length equals 16 residues. The germline gives CDR1 SGHDT, CDR2 YYEEEE.

The chain employs TRBV7-9 and TRBJ1-3; TRBD1 aligns across 7 bases. This CDR3 spans 16 amino acids. The germline V gene encodes CDR1 SEHNR and CDR2 FQNEAQ (reference sequence). Trimming cost V 5 bases and J 0 bases; bases outside gene matches: 7. In nucleotides, the CDR3 is TGTGCCAGCAGCCTCAAGGGGGCCCTCTCTGGAAACACCATATATTTT. This translates into CASSLKGALSGNTIYF. The whole variable domain, filled in from reference TRBV7-9 and TRBJ1-3, reads DTGVSQNPRHKITKRGQNVTFRCDPISEHNRLYWYRQTLGQGPEFLTYFQNEAQLEKSRLLSDRFSAERPKGSFSTLEIQRTEQGDSAMYLCASSLKGALSGNTIYFGEGSWLTVV.

The rearrangement uses TRBV15 and TRBJ2-4; possibly TRBD1 for D (6 bases). This CDR3 is 14 amino acids long. The germline gives CDR1 LNHNV, CDR2 YYDKDF (reference sequence). With 1 base removed from V and 8 bases from J, the gap between germline ends came to 12 bases. The CDR3 bases are TGTGCCACCAGCAGAGGACAGGACCGGGACATTCAGTACTTC. Encoded protein: CATSRGQDRDIQYF. Supplemented by reference TRBV15 and TRBJ2-4, the full variable domain reads DAMVIQNPRYQVTQFGKPVTLSCSQTLNHNVMYWYQQKSSQAPKLLFHYYDKDFNNEADTPDNFQSRRPNTSFCFLDIRSPGLGDTAMYLCATSRGQDRDIQYFGAGTRLSVL.

The chain is built from TRBV5-6 and TRBJ1-6; no reliable D call. Trimming shortened V by 0 bases and J by 8 bases, and 12 bases separated the two germline ends. Germline values: CDR1 SGHDT, CDR2 YYEEEE. The CDR3 loop spans 15 amino acids. CDR3 region: CASSLGRQAYSPLHF. Here the CDR3 DNA reads TGTGCCAGCAGCTTGGGACGGCAGGCGTATTCACCCCTCCACTTT.

This clone was counted between two and nine times. The rearrangement joins TRBV6-4 to TRBJ1-6; D is ambiguous. This CDR3 has 13 amino acids. From germline, CDR1 is MRHNA and CDR2 SNTAGT. Trimming shortened V by 5 bases and J by 7 bases, and 9 bases separated the two germline ends. The CDR3 loop reads CASSSTENSPLHF. DNA for the CDR3: TGTGCCAGCAGTTCCACCGAGAATTCACCCCTCCACTTT.

The chain links TRBV2 to TRBJ1-1, with D tentatively TRBD1 (6 bases). CDR3 size: 14 residues. Trimming took off 4 bases at V and 0 bases at J, with 9 bases between the two ends. CDR1 is SNHLY and CDR2 is FYNNEI in the germline V gene. CDR3 bases: TGTGCCAGCAGTGCCCAGGGGTTGAACACTGAAGCTTTCTTT. Translation gives CASSAQGLNTEAFF.

The CDR3, as DNA: TGTGCCAGCAGCCTCGACGGAACGGGTAATTCACCCCTCCACTTT. This gives the protein CASSLDGTGNSPLHF. The chain combines TRBV5-6 with TRBJ1-6; D is ambiguous. Trimming removed 4 bases from V and 6 bases from J, with 14 bases in between. Germline V gene lookup returns CDR1 SGHDT and CDR2 YYEEEE. The CDR3 spans 15 residues.

The gene calls are TRBV7-2 and TRBJ1-5, with D tentatively TRBD1 (5 bases). Germline CDR1 reads SGHTA; CDR2 reads FQGNSA. V was pared by 3 bases and J by 3 bases, with 12 bases between. The length of the CDR3 is 15 residues. CDR3 in amino acids: CASSFGAKHNQPQHF. The DNA for the CDR3 is TGTGCCAGCAGCTTTGGGGCCAAACACAATCAGCCCCAGCATTTT.

The V call is TRBV6-5, the J call TRBJ2-2; tentative D call: TRBD1 (5 bases). Near its end, the DNA agrees better with TRBJ1-3, so the J call may be wrong. Looked up from germline, CDR1 is MNHEY and CDR2 is SVGAGI. This CDR3 region has 14 residues. The CDR3 DNA reads as TGTGCCGCGGGACGGATCAACTCTGGAAACACCATATATTTT. Translating gives CAAGRINSGNTIYF.

The gene calls are TRBV5-1 and TRBJ2-5; 7 bases agree with TRBD2. V dropped 4 bases and J dropped 5; count of bases not matched to a gene: 8. Looked up from germline, CDR1 is SGHRS and CDR2 is YFSETQ. The length of the CDR3 is 14 residues. The CDR3 spells CASSLRGERETQYF. Here the CDR3 DNA reads TGCGCCAGCAGCCTACGGGGGGAGCGGGAGACCCAGTACTTC. The variable domain in full, completed from reference TRBV5-1 and TRBJ2-5, reads KAGVTQTPRYLIKTRGQQVTLSCSPISGHRSVSWYQQTPGQGLQFLFEYFSETQRNKGNFPGRFSGRQFSNSRSEMNVSTLELGDSALYLCASSLRGERETQYFGPGTRLLVL.

The chain combines TRBV28 with TRBJ2-7, with a possible D match to TRBD1 (6 bases). Germline values: CDR1 MDHEN, CDR2 SYDVKM. There are 14 residues in the CDR3. The V and J ends lost 3 bases and 6 bases respectively, with 15 bases between them. CDR3 loop: CASSLSTGPSEQYF. The CDR3 coding sequence is TGTGCCAGCAGTTTGAGCACAGGGCCCTCCGAGCAGTACTTC.

The rearrangement links TRBV12-5 to TRBJ1-1; TRBD1 might be the D (6 bases). The germline V gene encodes CDR1 LGHNT and CDR2 FRNRAP. The CDR3 has 15 residues. V was trimmed by 1 base and J by 1 base, leaving 10 bases between them. The CDR3 loop is CASGLAGHKNTEAFF. DNA for the CDR3: TGTGCTAGTGGTTTGGCGGGACATAAGAACACTGAAGCTTTCTTT. Complete variable domain (other parts from reference TRBV12-5 and TRBJ1-1): DARVTQTPRHKVTEMGQEVTMRCQPILGHNTVFWYRQTMMQGLELLAYFRNRAPLDDSGMPKDRFSAEMPDATLATLKIQPSEPRDSAVYFCASGLAGHKNTEAFFGQGTRLTVV.

The rearrangement uses TRBV27 and TRBJ2-2, with no clear D. CDR1 is MNHEY, CDR2 SMNVEV, per germline (reference sequence). The CDR3 contains 13 residues. Trimming took 0 bases from V and 8 from J, leaving 7 bases between them. The CDR3 reads CASSLSWQGELFF. As DNA, the CDR3 is TGTGCCAGCAGTTTATCTTGGCAGGGGGAGCTGTTTTTT.

V is TRBV19 and J is TRBJ2-7; weak D call: TRBD2 (6 bases). CDR1 is LNHDA, CDR2 SQIVND, per germline (reference sequence). Trimming pared 1 base from V and 7 bases from J, leaving 23 bases between. CDR3 size: 17 residues. The CDR3 loop reads CASSIGSEGSTPGEQYF. The CDR3 bases are TGTGCCAGTAGTATAGGATCGGAGGGCAGCACACCGGGGGAGCAGTACTTC.

Comments on this clone: The sample has other DNA sequences that encode this CDR3 too. The chain carries TRBV15 and TRBJ2-7, with 9 bases lining up with TRBD1. V was clipped by 3 bases and J by 3 bases; unmatched bases: 0. The CDR3 runs 13 residues. Germline V CDR1 and CDR2: LNHNV, YYDKDF (reference sequence). The CDR3 DNA sequence: TGTGCCACCAGCAGGGACAGGGGCTACGAGCAGTACTTC. Its translation: CATSRDRGYEQYF. Based on the CDR3 plus reference TRBV15 and TRBJ2-7, the full variable domain is DAMVIQNPRYQVTQFGKPVTLSCSQTLNHNVMYWYQQKSSQAPKLLFHYYDKDFNNEADTPDNFQSRRPNTSFCFLDIRSPGLGDTAMYLCATSRDRGYEQYFGPGTRLTVT.